This entry describes one T cell receptor beta chain. Its antigen is still unknown. This CDR3 contains 14 residues. V trimming: 0 bases; J trimming: 6 bases; junction bases outside the gene matches: 0. The germline CDR1 and CDR2 sequences are KGHSH and LQKENI. The sample comes from a study of cytomegalovirus exposure and HLA in healthy donors. Primers included in the PCR were 60 Vbeta and 13 Jbeta primers. Measured with immunoSEQ multiplex PCR; TCRdb has only the in-frame clones, and not every one. The data hold approximately 130,000 clones, with under 90% observed a single time. Study outcomes and limitations: In terms of immune exposure information, only CMV serostatus was available. Reports indicated that the classifier achieved high specificity and sensitivity in diagnosing cytomegalovirus status.

The chain uses TRBV18 and TRBJ1-4; 8 nucleotides match TRBD1. This receptor was obtained from a woman aged 40 to 50 in good health and CMV-seronegative. Specimen: PBMCs. CDR3 sequence reads: CASSPPGQDEKLFF. CDR3 nucleotide sequence: TGTGCCAGCTCACCACCGGGACAGGATGAAAAACTGTTTTTT.